The clone carrying this T cell receptor (beta chain) was observed at least ten times. This specimen comes from a study of identical twins. MiXCR, applied by TCRdb to the 5' RACE reads, yields one record per CDR3 protein. The data hold 200,000 to 250,000 distinct CDR3 sequences, with about an eighth observed a single time. Trimming cost V 7 bases and J 6 bases, with 16 bases left between them. The CDR3 length is 13 residues. Germline V gives CDR1 MNHEY, CDR2 SVGEGT. These data also featured in a second study, about yellow fever vaccine responses in identical twins.

The chain couples TRBV6-2 or TRBV6-3 to TRBJ2-7, with D perhaps matching TRBD2 (6 bases). The origin of this receptor is a young woman in good health. Sequencing was performed on memory (CD45RO+) T cells sorted from blood. The CDR3 protein is CASKERAWGEQYF. In DNA, the CDR3 is TGTGCCAGCAAGGAGCGGGCCTGGGGCGAGCAGTACTTC.